This TCR beta chain was captured in a study of tissue T cells after allogeneic stem cell transplantation. Study-wide results and limits: Within patients, tissue anatomy strongly shaped TCR repertoire composition. In patients and mice, blood and spleen missed much of tissue repertoire. Some tissue clones might be persisting host cells; their alloreactivity or antigen specificity was not determined.

As for time point: mouse harvest day 14 after allogeneic transplant. Each mouse received 10^7 T-cell-depleted marrow cells plus 10^6 splenic CD5+ T cells by tail vein. Assay: immunoSEQ multiplex PCR; the TCRdb copy retains only in-frame clones and omits some. The table shows thousands of clones, with 25% to 40% occurring only once. Of note for this clone: The antigen is undetermined. Its ends do not fully match the called genes, so a read error is possible. Gene and germline names: mouse. The same CDR3 arises from other DNA sequences in this sample as well.

The sequenced sample was skin. The TCR comes from a female BALB/c mouse given C57BL/6 T cells with graft-versus-host disease after an allogeneic hematopoietic cell transplant.

The part of the CDR3 DNA that was read is TGTGCTAGCAGTCCCCGGACAGAAACGCTGTAT. The encoded protein is CASSPRTETLY. The CDR3 as a whole reads CASSPRTETLYF. V gene TRBV26 combines with J gene TRBJ2-3; D is undetermined. Read coverage stops 1 residue before the CDR3 terminus; the germline J gene supplies the remainder. Per germline, CDR1 KGHPV and CDR2 FQNQEV (reference sequence). This CDR3 comprises 12 residues.